These 18 T cell receptor beta chains came from one sample sequenced in a study of cytomegalovirus exposure and HLA in healthy donors. Primers: 60 Vbeta forward and 13 Jbeta reverse. Measured with immunoSEQ multiplex PCR; TCRdb has only the in-frame clones, and not every one. The sample lists around 62,000 clones, about 77% occurring once. The sequenced material came from PBMCs. The receptors were sampled from a man aged 35-49 years in good health and CMV-seronegative.

V is TRBV9 and J is TRBJ2-5; tentative D call: TRBD2 (6 bases). V was trimmed by 0 bases and J by 2 bases, leaving 14 bases between them. In germline, CDR1 is SGDLS, CDR2 YYNGEE. The CDR3 has 16 residues. DNA of the CDR3: TGTGCCAGCAGCGTAGGGGTGGGGGGTAAGCAAGAGACCCAGTACTTC. Translation gives CASSVGVGGKQETQYF.

The J gene is TRBJ2-5, the V gene TRBV6-1; D may be TRBD2 (6 bases). The CDR3 has 15 residues. Germline V gives CDR1 MNHNS, CDR2 SASEGT. With 3 bases removed from V and 10 bases from J, the gap between germline ends came to 21 bases. This CDR3 reads CASSDQGLSTYNQYF. The DNA for the CDR3 is TGTGCCAGCAGTGACCAGGGACTCTCCACTTACAACCAGTACTTC.

This clone rates as medium-sized. Other DNA sequences in this sample translate to the same CDR3. The chain carries TRBV29-1 and TRBJ2-1; 14 bases map to TRBD2. The CDR3 sequence is 18 residues long. After removal of 6 bases from V and 0 bases from J, the junction contained 10 bases not matched to a gene. CDR1 is SQVTM, CDR2 ANQGSEA, per germline. CDR3 sequence: CSVRGLAGDSSSYNEQFF. The CDR3 region has the DNA TGCAGCGTCCGGGGACTAGCGGGGGACTCGAGCTCCTACAATGAGCAGTTCTTC.

The chain employs TRBV11-2 and TRBJ2-1; maybe TRBD2 (7 bases). This CDR3 contains 15 residues. CDR1 is SGHAT, CDR2 FQNNGV, per germline. V lost 4 bases, J lost 6 bases, and 16 bases lay in between. CDR3 sequence: CASSYLAGAANEQFF. CDR3 coding DNA: TGTGCCAGCAGCTACCTGGCGGGGGCCGCCAATGAGCAGTTCTTC. The full variable domain, rest sourced from reference TRBV11-2 and TRBJ2-1, is EAGVAQSPRYKIIEKRQSVAFWCNPISGHATLYWYQQILGQGPKLLIQFQNNGVVDDSQLPKDRFSAERLKGVDSTLKIQPAKLEDSAVYLCASSYLAGAANEQFFGPGTRLTVL.

This clone was detected only a few times. Here the CDR3 reads CASRSLGVNTQYF. In DNA, the CDR3 is TGTGCCAGCAGGTCCCTGGGCGTGAATACGCAGTATTTT. The V gene is TRBV5-6, the J gene TRBJ2-3; D remains ambiguous. The germline V and J ends were trimmed by 5 bases and 7 bases, with 14 bases remaining between them. The length of the CDR3 is 13 residues. Germline V gene sequence: CDR1 SGHDT, CDR2 YYEEEE.

This chain connects TRBV7-9 to TRBJ2-7, with TRBD2 matching 11 bases. Germline values: CDR1 SEHNR, CDR2 FQNEAQ (reference sequence). The CDR3 runs to 16 residues. V dropped 5 bases and J dropped 2; count of bases not matched to a gene: 8. The CDR3 region is CASSPSSGGPAYEQYF. The DNA of the CDR3 is TGTGCCAGCAGCCCCTCTAGCGGGGGGCCTGCCTACGAGCAGTACTTC.

The V gene is TRBV18, the J gene TRBJ2-5; 7 bases map to TRBD1. V lost 3 bases and J lost 2; bases outside the gene matches: 12. The germline V gene has CDR1 KGHSH and CDR2 LQKENI. The CDR3 has 17 residues. The CDR3 nucleotides are TGTGCCAGCTCACCTTCCAGGGGGACACCTCGACAAGAGACCCAGTACTTC. Its protein product is CASSPSRGTPRQETQYF.

The chain employs TRBV5-1 and TRBJ2-3; TRBD1 agrees at 7 bases. CDR3 length: 16 amino acids. Germline CDR1 SGHRS, CDR2 YFSETQ. V shed 0 bases and J 7 bases; nucleotides not matched to a gene: 11. The CDR3 loop is CASSLAWTGLSNTQYF. The CDR3 region has the DNA TGCGCCAGCAGCTTGGCGTGGACAGGCTTGTCGAATACGCAGTATTTT.

This clone was found a few times. The J gene is TRBJ2-1, the V gene TRBV9, with D possibly TRBD1 on 5 matching bases. The CDR3 totals 16 residues. Germline CDR1 SGDLS, CDR2 YYNGEE. Trimming took 3 bases from V and 10 from J, leaving 23 bases between them. CDR3 in DNA: TGTGCCAGCAGCGCCCCCGCAGGGTACAATGAAGGGGAGCAGTTCTTC. Translated: CASSAPAGYNEGEQFF.

The V call is TRBV28, the J call TRBJ2-7; 7 bases agree with TRBD1. Germline V CDR1 and CDR2: MDHEN, SYDVKM. V dropped 5 bases and J dropped 3; count of bases not matched to a gene: 1. The CDR3 is 12 amino acids. DNA of the CDR3: TGTGCCAGCAGTCGGACAGGCTACGAGCAGTACTTC. It encodes CASSRTGYEQYF.

This sequence joins TRBV7-2 and TRBJ1-6; 8 positions agree with TRBD1. From germline, CDR1 is SGHTA and CDR2 FQGNSA. The trim removed 5 bases at V and 4 bases at J, leaving 7 bases unmatched. The CDR3 covers 16 residues. The DNA for the CDR3 is TGTGCCAGCAGCCATGGCAACAGGGGGTATAATTCACCCCTCCACTTT. The encoded protein is CASSHGNRGYNSPLHF.

V is TRBV28 and J is TRBJ1-3; possibly TRBD1 for D (5 bases). V lost 3 bases and J 4 bases, leaving 7 bases between the germline ends. Germline values: CDR1 MDHEN, CDR2 SYDVKM. This CDR3 is 13 amino acids long. This CDR3 reads CASSLGGGNTIYF. The CDR3 DNA sequence: TGTGCCAGCAGTTTGGGGGGAGGAAACACCATATATTTT.

CDR3 coding DNA: TGTGCCAGCAGACAAGGGCAGGGGAATCAGCCCCAGCATTTT. It specifies CASRQGQGNQPQHF. The V and J genes are TRBV2 and TRBJ1-5; maybe TRBD1 (6 bases). From germline, CDR1 is SNHLY and CDR2 FYNNEI. V was clipped by 6 bases and J by 4 bases, with 13 bases between them. CDR3 length: 14 amino acids. Filled out from reference TRBV2 and TRBJ1-5, the complete variable domain reads EPEVTQTPSHQVTQMGQEVILRCVPISNHLYFYWYRQILGQKVEFLVSFYNNEISEKSEIFDDQFSVERPDGSNFTLKIRSTKLEDSAMYFCASRQGQGNQPQHFGDGTRLSIL.

The rearrangement uses TRBV25-1 and TRBJ1-4; the D gene is possibly TRBD1 (5 bases). V was cut by 6 bases and J by 10 bases, with 15 bases left in between. Germline-derived CDR1 and CDR2 are MGHDK and SYGVNS. CDR3 length: 13 residues. CDR3 loop: CASSVPGGGKLFF. For the CDR3, the DNA is TGTGCCAGCAGCGTCCCGGGGGGTGGAAAACTGTTTTTT. The complete variable domain, with remaining parts taken from reference TRBV25-1 and TRBJ1-4, reads EADIYQTPRYLVIGTGKKITLECSQTMGHDKMYWYQQDPGMELHLIHYSYGVNSTEKGDLSSESTVSRIRTEHFPLTLESARPSHTSQYLCASSVPGGGKLFFGSGTQLSVL.

The rearrangement links TRBV6-1 to TRBJ1-4; tentative D call: TRBD1 (6 bases). The CDR3 consists of 15 residues. CDR1 is MNHNS and CDR2 is SASEGT in the germline V gene. Between the trimmed V and J ends, which lost 6 bases and 0 bases, there was a span of 11 bases. The CDR3 sequence: CASSGRQATNEKLFF. In DNA, the CDR3 is TGTGCCAGCAGCGGAAGACAGGCAACTAATGAAAAACTGTTTTTT.

The chain combines TRBV28 with TRBJ1-2; no clear D gene. Germline CDR1 reads MDHEN; CDR2 reads SYDVKM. Trimming stripped 11 bases from V and 3 bases from J, with 13 bases between. This CDR3 is built from 12 residues. The CDR3 DNA reads as TGTGCCGCGCACCGGGAGGACTATGGCTACACCTTC. Translating gives CAAHREDYGYTF.

This clone was seen a few times. V and J are TRBV2 and TRBJ1-5, with 7 bases that match TRBD1. The CDR3 extends over 18 amino acids. Trimming removed 7 bases from V and 2 bases from J; junction bases left unmatched: 17. The V gene's germline CDR1 is SNHLY and CDR2 FYNNEI. The CDR3 coding sequence is TGTGCCAGCACGAACCGAGCGGCCGGACAGGAGGGCAATCAGCCCCAGCATTTT. Residues: CASTNRAAGQEGNQPQHF.

The chain has TRBV18 and TRBJ2-1, with TRBD1 as a possible D gene (6 bases). This CDR3 spans 15 amino acids. The V and J ends lost 3 bases and 6 bases respectively, with 15 bases between them. CDR1 and CDR2 (germline): KGHSH, LQKENI. The CDR3 nucleotides are TGTGCCAGCTCACCGGTGGGGGCCTTCTTCAATGAGCAGTTCTTC. Residues: CASSPVGAFFNEQFF.